Listed below are T cell receptor beta chains from one sample, sequenced in a study of T cell responses to AZD1222 COVID-19 vaccine. Assay used: immunoSEQ multiplex PCR; TCRdb lists only in-frame clones, some missing. Among 95,000 to 100,000 clones listed, more than 70% were seen once. Sequences were derived from peripheral blood, sampled 28 days after the second AZD1222 dose. These receptors came from an adult who received the AZD1222 COVID-19 vaccine. The CDR3 runs from the conserved cysteine through the conserved F or W. The order of the fields is J gene, D gene, clone size, V gene, CDR3 protein, CDR3 DNA. D genes are given only for firm matches. Clone sizes are given selectively: once, few, many, or a class where the clone is expanded.

J gene: TRBJ2-7
D gene: -
clone size: few
V gene: TRBV6-2/TRBV6-3
CDR3 protein: CASSYSISVHEQYF
CDR3 DNA: TGTGCCAGCAGTTACTCGATTAGCGTCCACGAGCAGTACTTC

J gene: TRBJ2-3
D gene: TRBD2
clone size: few
V gene: TRBV6-4
CDR3 protein: CALPPWGGNALTDTQYF
CDR3 DNA: TGTGCCCTTCCGCCATGGGGGGGGAATGCGTTGACAGATACGCAGTATTTT

J gene: TRBJ2-1
D gene: TRBD2
clone size: -
V gene: TRBV4-2
CDR3 protein: CASSQDLALAGGGNEQFF
CDR3 DNA: TGTGCCAGCAGCCAAGATTTAGCCCTAGCGGGAGGGGGCAATGAGCAGTTCTTC

J gene: TRBJ1-5
D gene: TRBD1
clone size: -
V gene: TRBV2
CDR3 protein: CASSAGQGKGQPQHF
CDR3 DNA: TGTGCCAGCAGCGCTGGACAGGGTAAAGGTCAGCCCCAGCATTTT

J gene: TRBJ1-4
D gene: -
clone size: -
V gene: TRBV10-2
CDR3 protein: CASSGGRKEKLFF
CDR3 DNA: TGCGCCAGCAGCGGGGGGCGGAAGGAAAAACTGTTTTTT

J gene: TRBJ2-5
D gene: TRBD2
clone size: -
V gene: TRBV6-5
CDR3 protein: CASSSSGRQETQYF
CDR3 DNA: TGTGCCAGCAGCTCAAGCGGGAGGCAAGAGACCCAGTACTTC

J gene: TRBJ1-2
D gene: -
clone size: -
V gene: TRBV7-9
CDR3 protein: CASSLGAIYGYTF
CDR3 DNA: TGTGCCAGCAGCTTAGGAGCAATCTATGGCTACACCTTC

J gene: TRBJ1-1
D gene: TRBD1
clone size: few
V gene: TRBV7-9
CDR3 protein: CASSLGQGDTEAFF
CDR3 DNA: TGTGCCAGCAGCTTGGGACAGGGAGACACTGAAGCTTTCTTT

J gene: TRBJ1-1
D gene: -
clone size: -
V gene: TRBV7-3
CDR3 protein: CASSLTGENTEAFF
CDR3 DNA: TGTGCCAGCAGCTTAACAGGGGAGAACACTGAAGCTTTCTTT

J gene: TRBJ1-2
D gene: TRBD1
clone size: -
V gene: TRBV10-3
CDR3 protein: CAIRTGSGVYGYTF
CDR3 DNA: TGTGCCATCAGGACAGGGTCGGGGGTCTATGGCTACACCTTC

J gene: TRBJ2-5
D gene: TRBD2
clone size: -
V gene: TRBV18
CDR3 protein: CASSPGTSVQETQYF
CDR3 DNA: TGTGCCAGCTCACCAGGGACTAGCGTGCAAGAGACCCAGTACTTC

J gene: TRBJ2-1
D gene: -
clone size: -
V gene: TRBV7-3
CDR3 protein: CASSLTKSSYNEQFF
CDR3 DNA: TGTGCCAGCAGCTTAACTAAGAGCTCCTACAATGAGCAGTTCTTC

J gene: TRBJ2-7
D gene: -
clone size: -
V gene: TRBV21-1
CDR3 protein: CASNVVGRPSSYEQYF
CDR3 DNA: TGTGCCAGCAACGTTGTTGGCAGGCCGAGCTCCTACGAGCAGTACTTC

J gene: TRBJ2-2
D gene: -
clone size: -
V gene: TRBV7-8
CDR3 protein: CASSLVGPNTGELFF
CDR3 DNA: TGTGCCAGCAGCTTAGTTGGGCCAAACACCGGGGAGCTGTTTTTT

J gene: TRBJ2-3
D gene: -
clone size: -
V gene: TRBV4-1
CDR3 protein: CASSQVAGTSTDTQYF
CDR3 DNA: TGCGCCAGCAGCCAAGTCGCGGGGACTAGCACAGATACGCAGTATTTT

J gene: TRBJ2-1
D gene: -
clone size: -
V gene: TRBV27
CDR3 protein: CASSLSVQVPQFF
CDR3 DNA: TGTGCCAGCAGTTTATCGGTACAGGTTCCCCAGTTCTTC

J gene: TRBJ2-2
D gene: TRBD2
clone size: -
V gene: TRBV28
CDR3 protein: CASSLYDFGTTSTGELFF
CDR3 DNA: TGTGCCAGCAGTTTATATGACTTTGGGACTACCTCCACCGGGGAGCTGTTTTTT

J gene: TRBJ2-7
D gene: TRBD2
clone size: -
V gene: TRBV29-1
CDR3 protein: CSVRLAGSGEQYF
CDR3 DNA: TGCAGCGTTCGCCTAGCGGGCTCCGGGGAGCAGTACTTC

J gene: TRBJ1-6
D gene: -
clone size: -
V gene: TRBV6-5
CDR3 protein: CASTRMQDFSPLHF
CDR3 DNA: TGTGCCAGCACCCGGATGCAAGACTTTTCACCCCTCCACTTT

J gene: TRBJ2-3
D gene: -
clone size: once
V gene: TRBV15
CDR3 protein: CATSTETASTDTQYF
CDR3 DNA: TGTGCCACCAGCACAGAGACAGCTAGCACAGATACGCAGTATTTT

J gene: TRBJ2-3
D gene: -
clone size: -
V gene: TRBV6-5
CDR3 protein: CATRHASESTDTQYF
CDR3 DNA: TGTGCCACCCGGCATGCTAGCGAGAGCACAGATACGCAGTATTTT

J gene: TRBJ1-2
D gene: -
clone size: -
V gene: TRBV30
CDR3 protein: CAWRDLEYGYTF
CDR3 DNA: TGTGCCTGGAGAGACCTGGAGTATGGCTACACCTTC

J gene: TRBJ1-5
D gene: -
clone size: -
V gene: TRBV7-8
CDR3 protein: CASSLATGMGNQPQHF
CDR3 DNA: TGTGCCAGCAGCTTAGCCACAGGGATGGGCAATCAGCCCCAGCATTTT

J gene: TRBJ2-1
D gene: -
clone size: few
V gene: TRBV19
CDR3 protein: CASEDNDSSYNEQFF
CDR3 DNA: TGTGCCAGTGAGGACAATGATAGCTCCTACAATGAGCAGTTCTTC

J gene: TRBJ2-3
D gene: -
clone size: -
V gene: TRBV11-3
CDR3 protein: CASSWGHRVGDTQYF
CDR3 DNA: TGTGCCAGCAGCTGGGGGCACAGGGTAGGAGATACGCAGTATTTT

J gene: TRBJ1-5
D gene: TRBD1
clone size: once
V gene: TRBV18
CDR3 protein: CASTMTGFVGHRSNQPQHF
CDR3 DNA: TGTGCCAGCACTATGACAGGGTTTGTGGGTCATCGGAGCAATCAGCCCCAGCATTTT

J gene: TRBJ2-1
D gene: -
clone size: -
V gene: TRBV5-1
CDR3 protein: CASSFSTSIAYNEQFF
CDR3 DNA: TGCGCCAGCAGCTTCTCCACTTCCATAGCCTACAATGAGCAGTTCTTC

J gene: TRBJ1-2
D gene: -
clone size: -
V gene: TRBV7-8
CDR3 protein: CASSLALNYGYTF
CDR3 DNA: TGTGCCAGCAGCTTAGCTTTAAACTATGGCTACACCTTC

J gene: TRBJ2-5
D gene: -
clone size: -
V gene: TRBV10-1
CDR3 protein: CASSDGGLETQYF
CDR3 DNA: TGCGCCAGCAGTGATGGGGGGCTGGAGACCCAGTACTTC

J gene: TRBJ2-1
D gene: TRBD1
clone size: -
V gene: TRBV4-1
CDR3 protein: CASSPPDRGLSHEQFF
CDR3 DNA: TGCGCCAGCAGCCCCCCAGACAGGGGGCTCTCTCATGAGCAGTTCTTC

J gene: TRBJ2-6
D gene: -
clone size: -
V gene: TRBV29-1
CDR3 protein: CSVTGHRLSGANVLTF
CDR3 DNA: TGCAGCGTTACGGGACACCGACTATCTGGGGCCAACGTCCTGACTTTC

J gene: TRBJ2-4
D gene: TRBD1
clone size: -
V gene: TRBV5-4
CDR3 protein: CASSSLQGDKNIQYF
CDR3 DNA: TGTGCCAGCAGCTCCCTGCAGGGGGACAAAAACATTCAGTACTTC

J gene: TRBJ2-3
D gene: -
clone size: -
V gene: TRBV15
CDR3 protein: CATSRDLGDTQYF
CDR3 DNA: TGTGCCACCAGCAGAGATCTAGGAGATACGCAGTATTTT

J gene: TRBJ2-1
D gene: TRBD2
clone size: -
V gene: TRBV5-6
CDR3 protein: CASSLSGRAVNEQFF
CDR3 DNA: TGTGCCAGCAGCTTATCCGGGAGGGCCGTCAATGAGCAGTTCTTC

J gene: TRBJ1-2
D gene: TRBD1
clone size: -
V gene: TRBV27
CDR3 protein: CASSDSDRGRGYTF
CDR3 DNA: TGTGCCAGCAGTGATTCGGACAGGGGGAGAGGCTACACCTTC